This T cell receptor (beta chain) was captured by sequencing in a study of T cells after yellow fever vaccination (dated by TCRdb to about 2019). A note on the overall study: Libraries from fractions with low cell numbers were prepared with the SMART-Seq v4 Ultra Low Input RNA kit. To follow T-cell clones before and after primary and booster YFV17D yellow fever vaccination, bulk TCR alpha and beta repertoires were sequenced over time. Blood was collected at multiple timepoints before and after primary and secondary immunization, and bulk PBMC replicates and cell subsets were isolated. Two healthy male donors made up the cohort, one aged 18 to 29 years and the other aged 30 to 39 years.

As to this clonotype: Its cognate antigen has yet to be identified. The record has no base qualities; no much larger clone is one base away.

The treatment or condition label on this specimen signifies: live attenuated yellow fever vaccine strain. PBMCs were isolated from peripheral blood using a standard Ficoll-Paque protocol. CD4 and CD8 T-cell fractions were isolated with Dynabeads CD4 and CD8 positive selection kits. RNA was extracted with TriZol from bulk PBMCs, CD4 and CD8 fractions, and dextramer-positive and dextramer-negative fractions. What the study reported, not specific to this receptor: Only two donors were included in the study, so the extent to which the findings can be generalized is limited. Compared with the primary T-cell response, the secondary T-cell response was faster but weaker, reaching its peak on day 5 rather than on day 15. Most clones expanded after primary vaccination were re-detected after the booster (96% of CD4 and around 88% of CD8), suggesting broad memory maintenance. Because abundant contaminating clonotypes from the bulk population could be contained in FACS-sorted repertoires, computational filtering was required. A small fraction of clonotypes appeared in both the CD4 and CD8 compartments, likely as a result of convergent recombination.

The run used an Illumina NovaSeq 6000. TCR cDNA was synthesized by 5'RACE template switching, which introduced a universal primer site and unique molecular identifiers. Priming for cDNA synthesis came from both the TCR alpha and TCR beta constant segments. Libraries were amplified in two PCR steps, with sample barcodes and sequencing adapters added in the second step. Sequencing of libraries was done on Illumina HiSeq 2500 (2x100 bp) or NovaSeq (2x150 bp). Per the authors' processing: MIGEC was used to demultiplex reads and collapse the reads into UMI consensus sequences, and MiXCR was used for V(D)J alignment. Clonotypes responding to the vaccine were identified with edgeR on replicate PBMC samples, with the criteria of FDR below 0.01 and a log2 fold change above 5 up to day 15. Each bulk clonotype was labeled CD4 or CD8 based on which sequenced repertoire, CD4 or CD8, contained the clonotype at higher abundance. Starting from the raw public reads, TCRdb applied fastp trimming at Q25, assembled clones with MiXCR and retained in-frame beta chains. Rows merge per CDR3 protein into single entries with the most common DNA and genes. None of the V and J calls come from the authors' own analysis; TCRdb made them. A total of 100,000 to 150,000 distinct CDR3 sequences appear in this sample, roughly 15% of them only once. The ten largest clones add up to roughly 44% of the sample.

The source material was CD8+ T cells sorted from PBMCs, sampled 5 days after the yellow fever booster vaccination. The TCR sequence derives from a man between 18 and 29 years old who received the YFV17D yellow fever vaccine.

The CDR3 region reads CASSQGQGPNEQFF. The nucleotides are TGCGCCAGCAGCCAAGGACAGGGACCTAATGAGCAGTTCTTC. The rearrangement combines TRBV4-1 with TRBJ2-1; TRBD1 aligns with 7 central bases. Germline trimming amounts to 1 base on V and 7 bases on J, with 4 as the count of junction bases outside the gene matches. As encoded in the germline V gene, CDR1 is MGHRA while CDR2 is YSYEKL. The CDR3 starts with the cysteine, ends with the phenylalanine, and has 14 residues. The sequence is cut down to CDR3 DNA, 42 bases in frame from base 1.